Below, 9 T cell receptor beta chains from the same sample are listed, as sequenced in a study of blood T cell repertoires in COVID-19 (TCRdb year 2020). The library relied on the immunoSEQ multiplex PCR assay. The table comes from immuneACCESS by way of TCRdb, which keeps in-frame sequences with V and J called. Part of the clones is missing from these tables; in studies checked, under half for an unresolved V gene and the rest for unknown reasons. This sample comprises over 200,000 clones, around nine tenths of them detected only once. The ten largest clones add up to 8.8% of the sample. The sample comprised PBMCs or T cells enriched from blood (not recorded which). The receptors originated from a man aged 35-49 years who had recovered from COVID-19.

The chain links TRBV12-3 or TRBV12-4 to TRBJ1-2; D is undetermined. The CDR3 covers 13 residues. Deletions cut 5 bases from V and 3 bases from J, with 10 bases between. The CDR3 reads CASSQDTHYGYTF. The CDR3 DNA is TGTGCCAGCAGTCAAGACACTCACTATGGCTACACCTTC.

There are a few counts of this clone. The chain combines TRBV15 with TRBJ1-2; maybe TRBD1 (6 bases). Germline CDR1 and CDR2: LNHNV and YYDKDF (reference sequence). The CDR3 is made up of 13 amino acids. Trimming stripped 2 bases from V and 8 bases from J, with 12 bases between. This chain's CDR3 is CATSRQGTDGYTF. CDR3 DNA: TGTGCCACCAGCAGACAGGGGACGGACGGCTACACCTTC.

The CDR3 DNA sequence: TGTGCCACCAGTGATACGGGGGGGGGCCCCAATGAGCAGTTCTTC. Amino acids: CATSDTGGGPNEQFF. The J gene is TRBJ2-1, the V gene TRBV24-1; 8 bases fit TRBD2. Germline-derived CDR1 and CDR2 are KGHDR and SFDVKD. This CDR3 has 15 residues. J gave up 6 bases and V 3 bases, and 6 bases lay outside the gene matches.

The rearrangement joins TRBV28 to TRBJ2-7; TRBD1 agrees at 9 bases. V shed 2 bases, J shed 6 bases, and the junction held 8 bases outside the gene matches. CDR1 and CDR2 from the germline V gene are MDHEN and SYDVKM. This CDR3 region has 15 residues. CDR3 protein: CASSLGGTGFGEQYF. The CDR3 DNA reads TGTGCCAGCAGTTTAGGTGGGACAGGGTTTGGCGAGCAGTACTTC.

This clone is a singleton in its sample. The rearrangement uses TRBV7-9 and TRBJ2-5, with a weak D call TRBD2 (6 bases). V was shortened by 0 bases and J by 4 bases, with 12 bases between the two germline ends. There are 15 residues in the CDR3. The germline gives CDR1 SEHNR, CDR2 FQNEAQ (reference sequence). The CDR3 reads CASSLARGVAETQYF. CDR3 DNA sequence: TGTGCCAGCAGCTTAGCGCGGGGAGTGGCAGAGACCCAGTACTTC.

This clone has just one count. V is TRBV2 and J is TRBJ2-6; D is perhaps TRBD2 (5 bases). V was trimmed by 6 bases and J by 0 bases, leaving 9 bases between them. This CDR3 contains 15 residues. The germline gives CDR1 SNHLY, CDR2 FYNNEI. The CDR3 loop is CASRFSGSGANVLTF. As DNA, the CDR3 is TGTGCCAGCAGGTTCAGCGGCTCTGGGGCCAACGTCCTGACTTTC.

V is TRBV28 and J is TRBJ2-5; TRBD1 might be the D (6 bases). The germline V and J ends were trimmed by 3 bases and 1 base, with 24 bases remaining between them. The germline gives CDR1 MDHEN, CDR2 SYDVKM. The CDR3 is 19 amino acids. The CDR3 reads CASSLLFSLGGYSQETQYF. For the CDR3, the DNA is TGTGCCAGCAGTTTGTTGTTTAGTTTAGGGGGTTATAGCCAAGAGACCCAGTACTTC.

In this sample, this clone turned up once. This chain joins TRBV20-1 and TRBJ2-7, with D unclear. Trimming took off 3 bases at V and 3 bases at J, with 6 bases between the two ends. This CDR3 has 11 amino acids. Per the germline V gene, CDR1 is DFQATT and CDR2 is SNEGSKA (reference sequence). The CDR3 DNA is TGCAGTGCTAGTCGGTACTACGAGCAGTACTTC. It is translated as CSASRYYEQYF.

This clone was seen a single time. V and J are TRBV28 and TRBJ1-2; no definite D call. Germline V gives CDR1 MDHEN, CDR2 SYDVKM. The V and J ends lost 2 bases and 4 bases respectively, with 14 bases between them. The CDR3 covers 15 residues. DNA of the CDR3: TGTGCCAGCAGTTTACCCCAGGCAATACTCTATGGCTACACCTTC. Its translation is CASSLPQAILYGYTF.